This TCR beta chain was captured in a study of blood T cell repertoires in COVID-19. Study-level information: The origin of the acute and convalescent COVID-19 samples was the United States, Italy and Spain. PBMCs, B-cell-depleted T cells, or T cells provided the cDNA or gDNA that made up the material.

The CDR3 runs to 15 residues. V dropped 0 bases and J dropped 6 bases, with 13 bases sitting between them. The data were produced by immunoSEQ multiplex PCR, yet TCRdb's version contains in-frame clones alone and is incomplete. The sample yields 200,000 to 250,000 clones, 70% to 90% seen once. The sample taken for sequencing was peripheral blood. The source of this sequence is a human donor in a cohort sampled during active COVID-19. The V and J genes are TRBV5-3 and TRBJ1-5, with D unclear. TRBV5-3 is an open reading frame, and its role is uncertain. CDR3: CARSLVSGMPQPQHF. CDR3 DNA: TGTGCCAGAAGCTTGGTCAGTGGTATGCCTCAGCCCCAGCATTTT.